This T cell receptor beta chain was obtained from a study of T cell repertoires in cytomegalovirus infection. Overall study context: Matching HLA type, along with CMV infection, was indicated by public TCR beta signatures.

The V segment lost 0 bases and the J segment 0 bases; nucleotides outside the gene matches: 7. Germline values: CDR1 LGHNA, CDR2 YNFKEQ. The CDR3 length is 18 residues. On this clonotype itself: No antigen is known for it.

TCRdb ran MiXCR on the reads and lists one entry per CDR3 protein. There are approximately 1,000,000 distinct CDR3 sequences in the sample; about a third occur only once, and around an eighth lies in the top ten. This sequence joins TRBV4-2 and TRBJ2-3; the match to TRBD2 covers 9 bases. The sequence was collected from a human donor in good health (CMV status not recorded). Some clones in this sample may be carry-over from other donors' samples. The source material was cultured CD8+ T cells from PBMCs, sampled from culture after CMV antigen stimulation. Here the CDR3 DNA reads TGTGCCAGCAGCCAAGAGGTAGCGGGGGCCTCTAGCACAGATACGCAGTATTTT. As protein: CASSQEVAGASSTDTQYF.